The entry below gives a single T cell receptor beta chain sequence along with its context. The CDR3 spans 17 residues. CDR1 and CDR2 from the germline V gene are LNHDA and SQIVND (reference sequence). Between the trimmed V and J ends, which lost 1 base and 0 bases, there was a span of 15 bases. This entry is derived from a study of blood T cell repertoires in COVID-19. Data came from immunoSEQ multiplex PCR; TCRdb stores just in-frame clones and leaves some out. The table lists under 45,000 clones, 80% to 90% of them singletons. The rearrangement links TRBV19 to TRBJ1-1, with D possibly being TRBD1 (5 bases). The sequencing sample was made of peripheral blood. This receptor was identified in a human donor in a cohort sampled during active COVID-19. As DNA, the CDR3 is TGTGCCAGTAGTATAGTTGGGGCAGCCACGTTGAACACTGAAGCTTTCTTT. Translating it yields CASSIVGAATLNTEAFF.